The T cell receptor (beta chain) under discussion was sequenced for a study of blood T cell repertoires in COVID-19. Study-level background: Sites across the United States, Italy and Spain contributed samples from acute and convalescent COVID-19. PBMCs, B-cell-depleted T cells, or T cells provided the cDNA or gDNA that made up the material.

Under the authors' procedure: Reference gene primer amplification yielded estimated nucleated cell counts. Produced via immunoSEQ multiplex PCR; TCRdb's table is partial and in-frame only. That table furnishes V, J and clone size, whereas the DNA furnished D and trimming. The sample contains 250,000 to 300,000 clones, more than 85% of which appear only once. Sample: peripheral blood. The sequence was collected from a man aged 18 to 30 with active or convalescent COVID-19.

CDR3 amino acids: CAWSLEPDTQYF. For the CDR3, the DNA is TGTGCCTGGAGTTTAGAGCCCGATACGCAGTATTTT. The chain is built from TRBV30 and TRBJ2-3; no clear D gene. The V end was cut by 2 bases, the J end by 6 bases, with 9 bases between. The germline CDR1 and CDR2 sequences are GTSNPN and SVGIG (reference sequence). CDR3 length: 12 residues.